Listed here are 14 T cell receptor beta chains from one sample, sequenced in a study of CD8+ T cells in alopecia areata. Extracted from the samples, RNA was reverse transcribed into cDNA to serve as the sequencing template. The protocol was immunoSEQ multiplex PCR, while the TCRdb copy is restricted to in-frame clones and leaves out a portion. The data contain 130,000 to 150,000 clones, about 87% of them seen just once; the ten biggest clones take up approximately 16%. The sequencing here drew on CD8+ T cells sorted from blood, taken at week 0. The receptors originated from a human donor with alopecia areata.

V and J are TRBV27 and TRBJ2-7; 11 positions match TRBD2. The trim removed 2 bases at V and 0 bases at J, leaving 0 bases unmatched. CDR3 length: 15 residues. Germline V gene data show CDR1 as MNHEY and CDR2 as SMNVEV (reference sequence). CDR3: CASSLGTSGSYEQYF. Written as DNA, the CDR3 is TGTGCCAGCAGTTTAGGGACTAGCGGCTCCTACGAGCAGTACTTC.

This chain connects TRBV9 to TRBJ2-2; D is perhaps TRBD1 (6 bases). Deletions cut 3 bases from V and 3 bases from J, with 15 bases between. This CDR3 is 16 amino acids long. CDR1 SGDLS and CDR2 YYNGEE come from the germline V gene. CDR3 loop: CASSGHRVWDTGELFF. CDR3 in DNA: TGTGCCAGCAGCGGACACAGGGTTTGGGACACCGGGGAGCTGTTTTTT.

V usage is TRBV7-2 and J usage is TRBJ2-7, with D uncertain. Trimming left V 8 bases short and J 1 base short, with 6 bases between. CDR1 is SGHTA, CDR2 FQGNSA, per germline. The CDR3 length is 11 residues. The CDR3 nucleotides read TGTGCCAGCGTTACGTCCTACGAGCAGTACTTC. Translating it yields CASVTSYEQYF.

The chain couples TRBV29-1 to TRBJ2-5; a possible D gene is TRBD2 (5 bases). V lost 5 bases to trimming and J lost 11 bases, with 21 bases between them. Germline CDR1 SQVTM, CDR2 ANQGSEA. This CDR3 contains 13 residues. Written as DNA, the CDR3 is TGCAGCGTTAATGTGAGGGCGGGTTCGGAGCAGTACTTC. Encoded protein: CSVNVRAGSEQYF. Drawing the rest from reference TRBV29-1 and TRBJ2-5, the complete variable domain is SAVISQKPSRDICQRGTSLTIQCQVDSQVTMMFWYRQQPGQSLTLIATANQGSEATYESGFVIDKFPISRPNLTFSTLTVSNMSPEDSSIYLCSVNVRAGSEQYFGPGTRLLVL.

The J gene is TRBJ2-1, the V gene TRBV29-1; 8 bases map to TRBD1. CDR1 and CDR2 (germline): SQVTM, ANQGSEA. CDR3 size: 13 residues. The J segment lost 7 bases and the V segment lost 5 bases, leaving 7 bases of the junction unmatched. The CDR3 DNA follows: TGCAGCGTTTACGGACAGGGTCGGAATGAGCAGTTCTTC. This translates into CSVYGQGRNEQFF.

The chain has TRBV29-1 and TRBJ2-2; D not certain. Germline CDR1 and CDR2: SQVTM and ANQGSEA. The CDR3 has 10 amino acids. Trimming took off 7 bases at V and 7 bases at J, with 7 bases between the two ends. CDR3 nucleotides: TGCAGCGCGAGTTTCGGGGAGCTGTTTTTT. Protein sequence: CSASFGELFF.

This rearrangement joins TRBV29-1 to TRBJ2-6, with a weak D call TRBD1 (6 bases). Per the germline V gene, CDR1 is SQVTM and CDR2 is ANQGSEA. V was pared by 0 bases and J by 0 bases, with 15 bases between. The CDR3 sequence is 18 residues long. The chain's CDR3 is CSVEEWQGKGSGANVLTF. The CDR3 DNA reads TGCAGCGTTGAAGAATGGCAGGGGAAGGGCTCTGGGGCCAACGTCCTGACTTTC.

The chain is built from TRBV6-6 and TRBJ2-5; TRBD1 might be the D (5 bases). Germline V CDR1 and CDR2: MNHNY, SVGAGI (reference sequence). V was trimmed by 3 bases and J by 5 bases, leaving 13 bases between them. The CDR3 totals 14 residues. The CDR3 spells CASSYRTQGETQYF. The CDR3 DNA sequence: TGTGCCAGCAGTTATCGCACTCAGGGCGAGACCCAGTACTTC.

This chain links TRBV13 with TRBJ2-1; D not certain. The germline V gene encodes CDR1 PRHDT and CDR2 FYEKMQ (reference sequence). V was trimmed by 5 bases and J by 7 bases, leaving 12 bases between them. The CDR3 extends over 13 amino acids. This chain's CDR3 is CASSLTRDNEQFF. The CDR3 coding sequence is TGTGCCAGCAGCCTTACAAGGGATAATGAGCAGTTCTTC.

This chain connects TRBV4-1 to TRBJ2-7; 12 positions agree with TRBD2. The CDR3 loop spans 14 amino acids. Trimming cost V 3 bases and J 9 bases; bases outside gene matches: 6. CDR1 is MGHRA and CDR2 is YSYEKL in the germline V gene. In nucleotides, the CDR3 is TGCGCCAGCAGCCACCCCACACTAGCGGGAGGGCAGTACTTC. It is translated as CASSHPTLAGGQYF.

CDR3 amino acids: CASSLVSVGAISYEQYF. CDR3 coding DNA: TGTGCCAGCAGCTTGGTGTCTGTAGGGGCGATTTCCTACGAGCAGTACTTC. J is TRBJ2-7 and V is TRBV5-6; TRBD1 is a possible D gene (5 bases). The CDR3 is made up of 17 amino acids. Trimming cost V 0 bases and J 1 base, with 17 bases left between them. CDR1 is SGHDT, CDR2 YYEEEE, per germline. Drawing the rest from reference TRBV5-6 and TRBJ2-7, the complete variable domain is DAGVTQSPTHLIKTRGQQVTLRCSPKSGHDTVSWYQQALGQGPQFIFQYYEEEERQRGNFPDRFSGHQFPNYSSELNVNALLLGDSALYLCASSLVSVGAISYEQYFGPGTRLTVT.

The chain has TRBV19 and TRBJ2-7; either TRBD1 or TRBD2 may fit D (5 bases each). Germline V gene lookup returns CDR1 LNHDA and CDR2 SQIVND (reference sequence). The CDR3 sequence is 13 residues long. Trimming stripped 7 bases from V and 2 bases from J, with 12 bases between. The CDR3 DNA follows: TGTGCCAGTACGGGGACCGTACCCTACGAGCAGTACTTC. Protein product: CASTGTVPYEQYF.

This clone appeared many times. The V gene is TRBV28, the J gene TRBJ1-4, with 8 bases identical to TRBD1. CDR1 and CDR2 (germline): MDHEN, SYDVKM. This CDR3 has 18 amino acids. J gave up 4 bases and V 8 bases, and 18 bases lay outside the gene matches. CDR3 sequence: CASLGDLSGTGLNEKLFF. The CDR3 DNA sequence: TGTGCCAGCCTGGGGGACTTATCCGGGACAGGTCTTAATGAAAAACTGTTTTTT.

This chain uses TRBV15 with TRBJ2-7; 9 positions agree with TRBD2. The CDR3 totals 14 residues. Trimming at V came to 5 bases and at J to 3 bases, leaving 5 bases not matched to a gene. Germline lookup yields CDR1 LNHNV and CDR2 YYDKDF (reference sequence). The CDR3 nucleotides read TGTGCCACCAGCTGGGTAGCGGGGGACTACGAGCAGTACTTC. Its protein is CATSWVAGDYEQYF.